This TCR beta chain was recovered during a study of cytomegalovirus exposure and HLA in healthy donors. Study-wide results and caveats: Later on, a genetic analysis was performed. It linked a missense variant in DCLRE1C with V- and J-gene trimming of TCR beta.

Per the germline V gene, CDR1 is LGHNA and CDR2 is YNFKEQ. The V end was cut by 2 bases, the J end by 5 bases, with 12 bases between. The CDR3 runs 14 residues. The PCR made use of 60 Vbeta and 13 Jbeta primers. The table came from immunoSEQ multiplex PCR; TCRdb's copy has only in-frame clones and leaves some out. The sample records 160,000 or so clones, over 75% being singletons. On this clone: Antigen: not known.

The rearrangement uses TRBV4-2 and TRBJ2-5, with D perhaps matching TRBD2 (6 bases). Sequences were obtained from PBMCs. The sequence came from a man aged 35 to 55 in good health and CMV-seropositive. The CDR3 bases are TGTGCCAGCAGCCAACTCGGGGCGGGGGAGACCCAGTACTTC. This encodes CASSQLGAGETQYF.